The next 28 T cell receptor beta chains were all read from a single sample in a study of CD8 T cells in ankylosing spondylitis. TCRdb re-analysed the 5' RACE reads in MiXCR, keeping a single row per CDR3 protein. The sample comprises 180,000 or so distinct CDR3 sequences, more than 9% of which are singletons, and 25% to 30% rests with the top ten. Sequencing was performed on blood, either unsorted or a sorted T cell fraction (not recorded which). These receptors originate from a male donor with ankylosing spondylitis or in good health (not recorded which).

Ten or more counts support this clonotype. CDR3 nucleotides: TGTGCCAGCAGCTTAGATGAGGGGTCTGAGCAGTTCTTC. Its protein is CASSLDEGSEQFF. The chain uses TRBV11-3 and TRBJ2-1; the D call may be TRBD1 or TRBD2 (5 bases each). Germline V CDR1 and CDR2: SGHNT, YENEEA. The germline V and J ends were trimmed by 0 bases and 9 bases, with 9 bases remaining between them. CDR3 size: 13 residues.

This clonotype was counted ten times or more. J is TRBJ2-3 and V is TRBV20-1, with D hard to call. There are 16 residues in the CDR3. CDR1 is DFQATT and CDR2 is SNEGSKA in the germline V gene (reference sequence). With 2 bases removed from V and 6 bases from J, the gap between germline ends came to 21 bases. This CDR3 is CSARPPGPTSTDTQYF. CDR3 nucleotides: TGCAGTGCTAGACCTCCGGGCCCCACATCAACGGATACGCAGTATTTT.

The chain recombines TRBV5-5 with TRBJ1-3, with unresolved D. The V end lost 0 bases, the J end lost 0 bases, and 10 bases lay between the germline ends. The CDR3 has 16 amino acids. Germline V CDR1 and CDR2: SGHKS, YYEKEE (reference sequence). The CDR3 region is CASSLAPIDSGNTIYF. CDR3 DNA sequence: TGTGCCAGCAGCTTGGCACCGATTGACTCTGGAAACACCATATATTTT. The complete variable domain, with remaining parts taken from reference TRBV5-5 and TRBJ1-3, reads DAGVTQSPTHLIKTRGQQVTLRCSPISGHKSVSWYQQVLGQGPQFIFQYYEKEERGRGNFPDRFSARQFPNYSSELNVNALLLGDSALYLCASSLAPIDSGNTIYFGEGSWLTVV.

This clonotype has just a few counts. V usage is TRBV2 and J usage is TRBJ2-1; tentatively, D is TRBD1 or TRBD2 (5 bases each). V was shortened by 8 bases and J by 6 bases, with 14 bases between the two germline ends. This CDR3 is built from 13 residues. Per germline, CDR1 SNHLY and CDR2 FYNNEI. The CDR3 nucleotides are TGTGCCAGCTCACGGGACGAAGGCAATGAGCAGTTCTTC. This encodes CASSRDEGNEQFF.

The table lists this clonotype with many counts. J is TRBJ2-7 and V is TRBV9; D unresolved. The V end lost 0 bases, the J end lost 0 bases, and 7 bases lay between the germline ends. Looked up from germline, CDR1 is SGDLS and CDR2 is YYNGEE. The CDR3 consists of 14 residues. CDR3 bases: TGTGCCAGCAGCGTAGGCGTCCTCTCCTACGAGCAGTACTTC. It encodes CASSVGVLSYEQYF.

V is TRBV6-2 or TRBV6-3 and J is TRBJ1-5; 7 bases map to TRBD1. The CDR3 has 16 residues. The junction had 7 bases not matched to a gene; V was cut back by 4 bases and J by 1 base. Germline CDR1 is MNHEY and CDR2 is SVGEGT. For the CDR3, the DNA is TGTGCCAGCAGTTTCCCCTGGACAGGAAGCAATCAGCCCCAGCATTTT. It specifies CASSFPWTGSNQPQHF.

The table lists this clonotype with a few counts. The rearrangement links TRBV29-1 to TRBJ2-3, with 8 bases identical to TRBD1. Germline loops: CDR1 SQVTM, CDR2 ANQGSEA. The CDR3 loop spans 13 amino acids. J was trimmed by 5 bases and V by 4 bases; bases with no gene match: 5. CDR3 DNA sequence: TGCAGCGTTGGGACAGGGTTTAGAGATACGCAGTATTTT. Translated: CSVGTGFRDTQYF.

The sample holds a few counts of this clonotype. The chain combines TRBV20-1 with TRBJ2-7; D is unclear. CDR1 and CDR2 (germline): DFQATT, SNEGSKA (reference sequence). The CDR3 covers 13 residues. Between the trimmed V and J ends, which lost 5 bases and 6 bases, there was a span of 17 bases. CDR3 sequence reads: CSAPGSPGSEQYF. The CDR3 DNA sequence: TGCAGTGCTCCCGGGTCCCCGGGTTCCGAGCAGTACTTC.

This chain joins TRBV6-5 and TRBJ2-7; D possibly corresponds to TRBD2 (6 bases). This CDR3 is built from 15 residues. V gave up 4 bases and J gave up 3 bases, with 16 bases separating them. CDR1 MNHEY and CDR2 SVGAGI come from the germline V gene. The CDR3 coding sequence is TGTGCCAGCAGTTCCCACACCTGGCGGGACTACGAGCAGTACTTC. This gives the protein CASSSHTWRDYEQYF.

This clonotype occurred once. The chain has TRBV11-1 and TRBJ2-7, with D possibly TRBD2 on 6 matching bases. The CDR3 contains 15 residues. From germline, CDR1 is SGHAT and CDR2 FQDESV (reference sequence). Trimming shortened V by 5 bases and J by 4 bases, and 18 bases separated the two germline ends. The CDR3: CASSPPAGRTYEQYF. For the CDR3, the DNA is TGTGCCAGCAGCCCCCCGGCGGGAAGAACTTACGAGCAGTACTTC. The full variable domain, in which reference TRBV11-1 and TRBJ2-7 provide the parts outside the CDR3, is EAEVAQSPRYKITEKSQAVAFWCDPISGHATLYWYRQILGQGPELLVQFQDESVVDDSQLPKDRFSAERLKGVDSTLKIQPAELGDSAMYLCASSPPAGRTYEQYFGPGTRLTVT.

CDR3 amino acids: CASSLGTGMTGELFF. In DNA, the CDR3 is TGTGCCAGCAGCCTTGGGACAGGGATGACCGGGGAGCTGTTTTTT. The chain combines TRBV7-8 with TRBJ2-2, with TRBD1 matching 9 bases. This CDR3 contains 15 residues. CDR1 and CDR2 from the germline V gene are SGHVS and FQNEAQ. V lost 5 bases and J lost 5; bases outside the gene matches: 6. Together with reference TRBV7-8 and TRBJ2-2, the CDR3 gives the full variable domain: GAGVSQSPRYKVAKRGQDVALRCDPISGHVSLFWYQQALGQGPEFLTYFQNEAQLDKSGLPSDRFFAERPEGSVSTLKIQRTQQEDSAVYLCASSLGTGMTGELFFGEGSRLTVL.

There are many counts of this clonotype. The gene calls are TRBV12-3 or TRBV12-4 and TRBJ2-5; D is unresolved. The length of the CDR3 is 14 residues. V shed 3 bases and J shed 5 bases, with 13 bases lying between them. CDR3 DNA: TGTGCCAGCAGTTTCTTGAACCCACAGGAGACCCAGTACTTC. Its translation: CASSFLNPQETQYF.

This clonotype has just a few counts. The chain combines TRBV7-8 with TRBJ1-3, with D perhaps TRBD1 (6 bases). Germline loops: CDR1 SGHVS, CDR2 FQNEAQ. This CDR3 contains 16 residues. Trimming took off 5 bases at V and 5 bases at J, with 19 bases between the two ends. CDR3 nucleotide sequence: TGTGCCAGCAGCCCTCCGAGGGCGACAGGACGAAACACCATATATTTT. This translates into CASSPPRATGRNTIYF. Full variable domain (missing parts from reference TRBV7-8 and TRBJ1-3): GAGVSQSPRYKVAKRGQDVALRCDPISGHVSLFWYQQALGQGPEFLTYFQNEAQLDKSGLPSDRFFAERPEGSVSTLKIQRTQQEDSAVYLCASSPPRATGRNTIYFGEGSWLTVV.

This clonotype has ten or more counts. The chain uses TRBV29-1 and TRBJ1-2, with 10 bases matching TRBD1. CDR3 length equals 13 residues. J lost 4 bases, V lost 6 bases, and 5 bases had no gene match. Germline CDR1 reads SQVTM; CDR2 reads ANQGSEA. CDR3 coding DNA: TGCAGCGTATTCGACAGGGGGCTCTATGGCTACACCTTC. Its translation: CSVFDRGLYGYTF.

The chain joins TRBV7-9 to TRBJ2-1; 8 bases line up with TRBD1. After removal of 5 bases from V and 13 bases from J, the junction contained 16 bases not matched to a gene. The germline gives CDR1 SEHNR, CDR2 FQNEAQ (reference sequence). The CDR3 is 15 residues long. The CDR3 loop reads CASSPTQGRGPTQFF. DNA for the CDR3: TGTGCCAGCAGCCCCACCCAGGGCAGGGGGCCCACACAGTTCTTC.

In its sample, this clonotype was seen many times. The chain uses TRBV19 and TRBJ1-1; no definite D call. The length of the CDR3 is 13 residues. V shed 11 bases and J shed 3 bases, with 16 bases lying between them. Per the germline V gene, CDR1 is LNHDA and CDR2 is SQIVND (reference sequence). In DNA form, the CDR3 reads TGTGCCTCCTTACAAAGGAGGGACACTGAAGCTTTCTTT. Protein product: CASLQRRDTEAFF.

The rearrangement links TRBV7-2 to TRBJ2-3; 7 bases line up with TRBD2. The CDR3 is 14 amino acids. Germline V CDR1 and CDR2: SGHTA, FQGNSA. The J segment lost 5 bases and the V segment lost 1 base, leaving 3 bases of the junction unmatched. The CDR3 DNA is TGTGCCAGCAGCTTAGGACTAGCTCTAGATACGCAGTATTTT. Amino acids: CASSLGLALDTQYF.

This clonotype showed up just a few times. J is TRBJ1-5 and V is TRBV6-1; D is unresolved. The V gene's germline CDR1 is MNHNS and CDR2 SASEGT. This CDR3 is built from 14 residues. Trimming left V 0 bases short and J 2 bases short, with 5 bases between. The CDR3 nucleotides are TGTGCCAGCAGTGAAGCTGGGGGCAATCAGCCCCAGCATTTT. Translation: CASSEAGGNQPQHF.

In this sample, this clonotype turned up many times. The CDR3 sequence is CASSLATSGIPYNEQFF. The CDR3 region has the DNA TGCGCCAGCAGCTTGGCAACTAGCGGGATCCCTTACAATGAGCAGTTCTTC. The chain is built from TRBV5-1 and TRBJ2-1; TRBD2 matches at 10 bases. The CDR3 runs to 17 residues. Per germline, CDR1 SGHRS and CDR2 YFSETQ. V trimming: 0 bases; J trimming: 4 bases; junction bases outside the gene matches: 7.

There are a few counts of this clonotype. This sequence joins TRBV12-3 or TRBV12-4 and TRBJ1-4; 7 bases line up with TRBD1. The CDR3 is 14 residues long. With V trimmed by 5 bases and J by 6 bases, 6 bases remained unmatched. CDR3 nucleotide sequence: TGTGCCAGCAGTATCGACAGGGCGGATGAAAAACTGTTTTTT. Translated, it gives CASSIDRADEKLFF.

There are a few counts of this clonotype. The chain links TRBV18 to TRBJ2-3; D could derive from TRBD1 or TRBD2 (5 bases each). V lost 4 bases, J lost 5 bases, and 16 bases lay in between. This CDR3 has 15 residues. From germline, CDR1 is KGHSH and CDR2 LQKENI. The CDR3 sequence is CASSLSRGVGDTQYF. As DNA, the CDR3 is TGTGCCAGCTCACTAAGTCGAGGGGTTGGAGATACGCAGTATTTT.

The chain recombines TRBV3-1 with TRBJ2-3, with TRBD2 identical over 13 bases. In germline, CDR1 is LGHDT, CDR2 YNNKEL (reference sequence). The CDR3 sequence is 22 residues long. Unmatched junction bases numbered 16, after V lost 0 bases and J lost 1 base. In nucleotides, the CDR3 is TGTGCCAGCAGCCAAGATAGGCGGAGGAGGACTAGCGGGAGAAGTGGCACAGATACGCAGTATTTT. It codes for CASSQDRRRRTSGRSGTDTQYF.

This clonotype has just a few counts. The chain uses TRBV5-6 and TRBJ1-5; maybe TRBD1 (6 bases). The V gene's germline CDR1 is SGHDT and CDR2 YYEEEE. V was trimmed by 3 bases and J by 3 bases, leaving 13 bases between them. The CDR3 totals 15 residues. CDR3 nucleotides: TGTGCCAGCAGCTCCTTCAGGGGTTTCAATCAGCCCCAGCATTTT. Translating it yields CASSSFRGFNQPQHF.

Ten or more counts support this clonotype. The J gene is TRBJ2-1, the V gene TRBV4-2; 8 bases agree with TRBD2. The CDR3 runs 12 residues. Trimming removed 6 bases from V and 8 bases from J; junction bases left unmatched: 3. Looked up from germline, CDR1 is LGHNA and CDR2 is YNFKEQ. The CDR3 spells CASRLSGDEQFF. CDR3 nucleotide sequence: TGTGCCAGCAGACTTAGCGGGGATGAGCAGTTCTTC.

The V gene is TRBV5-8, the J gene TRBJ1-2; D possibly corresponds to TRBD1 (5 bases). V was shortened by 2 bases and J by 2 bases, with 10 bases between the two germline ends. CDR1 SGHTS and CDR2 YDEGEE come from the germline V gene. This CDR3 is built from 14 residues. CDR3 sequence (DNA): TGTGCCAGCAGCTTAGTGGCAGGGAACTATGGCTACACCTTC. Translated, it gives CASSLVAGNYGYTF.

This clonotype was counted ten times or more. V usage is TRBV12-3 or TRBV12-4 and J usage is TRBJ2-3, with 13 bases fitting TRBD2. The CDR3 spans 16 residues. J gave up 4 bases and V 6 bases, and 7 bases lay outside the gene matches. The CDR3 sequence is CASSSWTSGRPDTQYF. CDR3 DNA: TGTGCCAGCAGCTCCTGGACTAGCGGGAGACCAGATACGCAGTATTTT.

This clonotype was counted ten times or more. V is TRBV3-1 and J is TRBJ2-2; no definite D call. The V gene lost 0 bases and the J gene lost 7 bases, with 6 bases spanning the gap. The germline V gene encodes CDR1 LGHDT and CDR2 YNNKEL (reference sequence). CDR3 length equals 13 residues. The CDR3 loop is CASSQDVNGELFF. The DNA of the CDR3 is TGTGCCAGCAGCCAAGATGTAAACGGGGAGCTGTTTTTT.

This clonotype has at least ten counts. This rearrangement joins TRBV7-8 to TRBJ2-2; TRBD1 agrees at 7 bases. CDR1 and CDR2 from the germline V gene are SGHVS and FQNEAQ. This CDR3 has 14 residues. The ends lost 5 bases at V and 7 bases at J; junction bases unmatched: 7. CDR3 DNA: TGTGCCAGCAGCAAGAGGGGGCGTAGCGGGGAGCTGTTTTTT. Translation gives CASSKRGRSGELFF. The full variable domain, its missing parts supplied by reference TRBV7-8 and TRBJ2-2, is GAGVSQSPRYKVAKRGQDVALRCDPISGHVSLFWYQQALGQGPEFLTYFQNEAQLDKSGLPSDRFFAERPEGSVSTLKIQRTQQEDSAVYLCASSKRGRSGELFFGEGSRLTVL.